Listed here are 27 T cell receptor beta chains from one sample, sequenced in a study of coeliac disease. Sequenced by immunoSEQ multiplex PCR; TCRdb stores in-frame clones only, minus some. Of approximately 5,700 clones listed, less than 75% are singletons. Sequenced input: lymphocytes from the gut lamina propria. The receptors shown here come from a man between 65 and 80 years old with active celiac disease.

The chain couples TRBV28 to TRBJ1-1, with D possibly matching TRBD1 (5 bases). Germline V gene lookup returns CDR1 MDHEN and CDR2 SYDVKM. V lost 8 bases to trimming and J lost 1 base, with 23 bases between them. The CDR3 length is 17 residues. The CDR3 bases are TGTGCCAGCGGTAAACTCAGGGAATTGTCAAAGAACACTGAAGCTTTCTTT. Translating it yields CASGKLRELSKNTEAFF.

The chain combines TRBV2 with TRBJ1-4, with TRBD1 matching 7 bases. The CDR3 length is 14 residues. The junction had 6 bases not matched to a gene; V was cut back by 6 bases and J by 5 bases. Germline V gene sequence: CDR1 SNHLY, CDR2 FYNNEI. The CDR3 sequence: CASSDRVGNEKLFF. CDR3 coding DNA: TGTGCCAGCAGCGACAGGGTTGGGAATGAAAAACTGTTTTTT.

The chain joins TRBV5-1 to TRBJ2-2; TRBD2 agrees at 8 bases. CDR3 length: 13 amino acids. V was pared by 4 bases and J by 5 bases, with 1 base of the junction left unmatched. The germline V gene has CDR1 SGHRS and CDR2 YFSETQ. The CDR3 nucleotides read TGCGCCAGCAGCCCGGGAGGGACCGGGGAGCTGTTTTTT. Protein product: CASSPGGTGELFF.

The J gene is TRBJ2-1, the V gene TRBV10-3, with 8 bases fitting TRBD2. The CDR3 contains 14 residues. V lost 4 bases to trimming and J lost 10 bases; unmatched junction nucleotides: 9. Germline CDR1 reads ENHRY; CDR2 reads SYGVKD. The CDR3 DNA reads TGTGCCATCAGTGCAGGGGACCCGGGGGGGGAGCAGTTCTTC. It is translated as CAISAGDPGGEQFF.

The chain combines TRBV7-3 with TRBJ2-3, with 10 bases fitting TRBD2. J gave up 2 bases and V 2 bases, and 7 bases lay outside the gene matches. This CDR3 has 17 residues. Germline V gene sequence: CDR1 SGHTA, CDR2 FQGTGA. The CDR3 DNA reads TGTGCCAGCAGCTTAGGGCTAGCGGGAGTGGACACAGATACGCAGTATTTT. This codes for CASSLGLAGVDTDTQYF.

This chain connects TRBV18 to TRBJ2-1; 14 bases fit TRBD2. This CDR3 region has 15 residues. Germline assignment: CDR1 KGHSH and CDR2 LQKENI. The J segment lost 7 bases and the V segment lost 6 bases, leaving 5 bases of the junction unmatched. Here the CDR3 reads CASSLGTSGSNEQFF. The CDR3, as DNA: TGTGCCAGCTCCCTCGGGACTAGCGGGAGTAATGAGCAGTTCTTC.

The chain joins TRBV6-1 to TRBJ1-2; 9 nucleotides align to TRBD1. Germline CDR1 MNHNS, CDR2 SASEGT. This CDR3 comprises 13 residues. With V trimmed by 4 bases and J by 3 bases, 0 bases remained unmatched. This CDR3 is CASSGTGDYGYTF. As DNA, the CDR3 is TGTGCCAGCAGTGGGACAGGGGACTATGGCTACACCTTC.

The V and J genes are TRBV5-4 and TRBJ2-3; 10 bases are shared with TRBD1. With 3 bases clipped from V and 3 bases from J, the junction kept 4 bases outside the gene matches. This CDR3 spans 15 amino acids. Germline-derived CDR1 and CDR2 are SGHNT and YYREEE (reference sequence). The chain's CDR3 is CASSSRDRGTDTQYF. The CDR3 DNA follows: TGTGCCAGCAGCTCCCGGGACAGGGGTACAGATACGCAGTATTTT.

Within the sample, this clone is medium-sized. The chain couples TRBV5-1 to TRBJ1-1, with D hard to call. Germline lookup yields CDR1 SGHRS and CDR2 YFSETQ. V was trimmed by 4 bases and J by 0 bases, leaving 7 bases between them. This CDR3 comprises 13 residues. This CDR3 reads CASSMVVNTEAFF. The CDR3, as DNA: TGCGCCAGCAGCATGGTCGTGAACACTGAAGCTTTCTTT.

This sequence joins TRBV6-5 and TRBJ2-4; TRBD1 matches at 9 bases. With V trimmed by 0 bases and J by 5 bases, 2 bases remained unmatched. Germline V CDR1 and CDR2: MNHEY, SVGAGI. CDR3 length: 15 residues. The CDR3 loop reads CASSYSGQGQNIQYF. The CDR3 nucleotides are TGTGCCAGCAGTTACTCGGGACAGGGTCAAAACATTCAGTACTTC.

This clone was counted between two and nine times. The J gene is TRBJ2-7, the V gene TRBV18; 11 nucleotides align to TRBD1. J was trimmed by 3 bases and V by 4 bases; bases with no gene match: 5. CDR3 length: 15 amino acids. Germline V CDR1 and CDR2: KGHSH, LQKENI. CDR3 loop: CASSQTGTGGYEQYF. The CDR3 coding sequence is TGTGCCAGCTCACAAACCGGGACAGGGGGCTACGAGCAGTACTTC.

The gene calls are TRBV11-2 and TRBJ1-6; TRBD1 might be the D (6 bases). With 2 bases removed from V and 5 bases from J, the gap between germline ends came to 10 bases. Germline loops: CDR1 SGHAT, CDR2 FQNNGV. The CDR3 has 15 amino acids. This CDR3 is CASSLSQGHNSPLHF. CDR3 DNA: TGTGCCAGCAGCTTAAGCCAGGGGCATAATTCACCCCTCCACTTT.

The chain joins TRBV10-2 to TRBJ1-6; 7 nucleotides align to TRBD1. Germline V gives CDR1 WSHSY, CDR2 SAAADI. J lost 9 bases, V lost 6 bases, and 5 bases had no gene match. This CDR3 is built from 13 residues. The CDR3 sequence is CASSNTGVSPLHF. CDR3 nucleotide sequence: TGCGCCAGCAGCAATACAGGGGTTTCACCCCTCCACTTT.

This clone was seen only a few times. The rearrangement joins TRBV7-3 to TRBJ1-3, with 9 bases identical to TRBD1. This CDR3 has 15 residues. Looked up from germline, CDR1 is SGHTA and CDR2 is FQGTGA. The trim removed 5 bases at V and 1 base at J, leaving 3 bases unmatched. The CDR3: CASSVGTGSGNTIYF. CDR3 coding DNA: TGTGCCAGCAGCGTGGGGACAGGGTCTGGAAACACCATATATTTT.

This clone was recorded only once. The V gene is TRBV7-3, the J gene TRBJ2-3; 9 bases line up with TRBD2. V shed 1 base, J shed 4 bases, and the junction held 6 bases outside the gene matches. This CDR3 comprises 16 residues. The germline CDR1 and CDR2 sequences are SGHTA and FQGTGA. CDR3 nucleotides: TGTGCCAGCAGCTTAAATGCGGGGGGGACTTCAGATACGCAGTATTTT. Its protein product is CASSLNAGGTSDTQYF.

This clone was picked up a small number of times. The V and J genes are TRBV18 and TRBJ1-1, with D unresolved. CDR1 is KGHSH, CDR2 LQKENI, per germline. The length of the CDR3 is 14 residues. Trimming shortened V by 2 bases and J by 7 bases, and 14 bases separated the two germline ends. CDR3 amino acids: CASSPGRRPIEAFF. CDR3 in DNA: TGTGCCAGCTCACCAGGTCGCAGGCCTATTGAAGCTTTCTTT. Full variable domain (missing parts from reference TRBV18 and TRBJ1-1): NAGVMQNPRHLVRRRGQEARLRCSPMKGHSHVYWYRQLPEEGLKFMVYLQKENIIDESGMPKERFSAEFPKEGPSILRIQQVVRGDSAAYFCASSPGRRPIEAFFGQGTRLTVV.

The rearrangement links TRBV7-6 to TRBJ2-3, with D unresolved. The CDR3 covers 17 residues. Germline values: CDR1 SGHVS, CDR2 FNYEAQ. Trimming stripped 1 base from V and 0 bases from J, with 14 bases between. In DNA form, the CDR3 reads TGTGCCAGCAGCTTAGTCCCGCGAGGCATTAGCACAGATACGCAGTATTTT. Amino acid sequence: CASSLVPRGISTDTQYF.

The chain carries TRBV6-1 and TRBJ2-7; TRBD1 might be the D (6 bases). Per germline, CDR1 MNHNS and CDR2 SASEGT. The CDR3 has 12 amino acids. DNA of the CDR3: TGTGTCATCCAGGGGCTGAGTTACGAGCAGTACTTC. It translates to CVIQGLSYEQYF.

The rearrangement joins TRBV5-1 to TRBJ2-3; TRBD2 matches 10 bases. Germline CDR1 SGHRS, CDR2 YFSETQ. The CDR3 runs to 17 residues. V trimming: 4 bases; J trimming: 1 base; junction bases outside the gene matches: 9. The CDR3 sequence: CASSDFSTSGGTDTQYF. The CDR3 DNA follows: TGCGCCAGCAGCGACTTCTCCACTAGCGGGGGCACAGATACGCAGTATTTT.

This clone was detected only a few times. The DNA of the CDR3 is TGTGCCAGCAGCCGTCAGGTCATCTATGGCTACACCTTC. It translates to CASSRQVIYGYTF. V is TRBV7-8 and J is TRBJ1-2; D not resolved. V was cut by 5 bases and J by 4 bases, with 11 bases left in between. The CDR3 is made up of 13 amino acids. Germline V CDR1 and CDR2: SGHVS, FQNEAQ.

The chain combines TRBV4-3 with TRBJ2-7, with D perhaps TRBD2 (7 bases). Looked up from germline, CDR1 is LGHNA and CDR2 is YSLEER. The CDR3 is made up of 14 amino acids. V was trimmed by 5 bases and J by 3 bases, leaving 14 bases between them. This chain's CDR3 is CASSAGGGGYEQYF. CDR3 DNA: TGCGCCAGCAGCGCTGGGGGCGGGGGCTACGAGCAGTACTTC.

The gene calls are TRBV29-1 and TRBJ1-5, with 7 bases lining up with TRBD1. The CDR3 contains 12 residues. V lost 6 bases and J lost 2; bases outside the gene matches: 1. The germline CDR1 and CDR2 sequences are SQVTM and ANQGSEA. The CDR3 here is CSVGTGNQPQHF. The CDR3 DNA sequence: TGCAGCGTGGGGACAGGCAATCAGCCCCAGCATTTT.

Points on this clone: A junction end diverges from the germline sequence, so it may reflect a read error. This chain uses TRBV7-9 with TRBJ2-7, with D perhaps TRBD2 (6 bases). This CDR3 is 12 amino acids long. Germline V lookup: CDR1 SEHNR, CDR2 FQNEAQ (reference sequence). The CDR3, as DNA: TGTGCCAGCAGCTTAGCGGAGGGACCGTCGAACTTC. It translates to CASSLAEGPSNF. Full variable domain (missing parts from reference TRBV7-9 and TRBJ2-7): DTGVSQNPRHKITKRGQNVTFRCDPISEHNRLYWYRQTLGQGPEFLTYFQNEAQLEKSRLLSDRFSAERPKGSFSTLEIQRTEQGDSAMYLCASSLAEGPSNFGPGTRLTVT.

The CDR3 here is CASNPFDRAGSGKLFF. CDR3 nucleotide sequence: TGTGCCAGCAATCCGTTCGACAGGGCCGGCAGCGGAAAACTGTTTTTT. This chain joins TRBV6-6 and TRBJ1-4; 7 nucleotides align to TRBD1. J lost 10 bases, V lost 7 bases, and 18 bases had no gene match. The CDR3 runs to 16 residues. The germline V gene has CDR1 MNHNY and CDR2 SVGAGI (reference sequence).

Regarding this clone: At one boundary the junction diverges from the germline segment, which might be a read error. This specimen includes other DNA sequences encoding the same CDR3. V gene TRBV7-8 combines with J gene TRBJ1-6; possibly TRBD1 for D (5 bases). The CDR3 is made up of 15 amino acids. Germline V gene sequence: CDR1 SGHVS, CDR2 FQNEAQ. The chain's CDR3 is CASSLVGQNNSPLHF. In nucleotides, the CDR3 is TGTGCCAGCAGCTTAGTGGGGCAGAATAATTCCCCCCTCCACTTT.

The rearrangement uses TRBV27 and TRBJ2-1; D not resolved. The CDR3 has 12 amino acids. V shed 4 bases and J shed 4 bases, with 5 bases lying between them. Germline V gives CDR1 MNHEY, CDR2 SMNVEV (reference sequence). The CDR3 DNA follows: TGTGCCAGCAGTTCCGTATACAATGAGCAGTTCTTC. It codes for CASSSVYNEQFF.

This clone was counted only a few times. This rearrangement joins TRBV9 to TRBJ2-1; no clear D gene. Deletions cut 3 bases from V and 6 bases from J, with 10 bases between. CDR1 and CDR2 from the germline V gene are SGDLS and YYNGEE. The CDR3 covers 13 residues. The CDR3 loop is CASSATAFNEQFF. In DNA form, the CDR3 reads TGTGCCAGCAGCGCAACAGCCTTCAATGAGCAGTTCTTC.